Sequencing of this T cell receptor beta chain was carried out in a study of cytomegalovirus exposure and HLA in healthy donors. Study-wide results and limits: In vitro work confirmed that a few CMV-associated chains recognize CMV antigens. That first-cohort TCR clusters tended to co-occur in the 100 to 150 validation repertoires was found in a later analysis. Cytomegalovirus association was assigned to about 150 TCR beta chains.

Measured with immunoSEQ multiplex PCR; TCRdb has only the in-frame clones, and not every one. Of about 250,000 clones in the sample, roughly nine tenths were seen once. Germline V lookup: CDR1 LGHNA, CDR2 YNFKEQ. The CDR3 length is 16 residues. V was trimmed by 4 bases and J by 2 bases, leaving 18 bases between them. A remark on this clone: Its antigen is unidentified.

The chain recombines TRBV4-2 with TRBJ2-7; weak D call: TRBD1 (5 bases). The clonotype was recovered from a man between 18 and 29 years old in good health and CMV-seropositive. Sequenced: PBMCs. CDR3 sequence reads: CASSPFKPGKTYEQYF. In DNA form, the CDR3 reads TGTGCCAGCAGCCCCTTTAAGCCAGGGAAAACCTACGAGCAGTACTTC.